These T cell receptor beta chains were read from a single sample in a study of beta chain features in type 1 diabetes. The method was immunoSEQ multiplex PCR; TCRdb's version includes in-frame clones alone and lacks a portion of them. Of around 500,000 clones listed, approximately 31% were seen once; the top ten hold 0.05% to 0.07%. Specimen: naive CD4+ T cells from blood. The source is a man between 18 and 35 years old in good health. Both conserved end residues are part of each CDR3. Each record gives: clone size, J gene, V gene, D gene, CDR3 DNA, CDR3 protein. D genes are given only for firm matches. Not every row has a clone size; where given, it reads once, few, many or a size class.

few TRBJ2-3 TRBV13 NA TGTGCCAGCAGCTCCCTCAGAGGGGTTGGCACAGATACGCAGTATTTT CASSSLRGVGTDTQYF
NA TRBJ1-1 TRBV5-6 NA TGTGCCAGCAGCTCCCAGAGGGCTGAAGCTTTCTTT CASSSQRAEAFF
NA TRBJ2-3 TRBV5-4 NA TGTGCCAGCAGCCGTGACGGGCCTCTAGGAGATACGCAGTATTTT CASSRDGPLGDTQYF
few TRBJ2-2 TRBV30 TRBD2 TGTGCCTGGAGTCGGGGGACTAGCAGCGGGGAGCTGTTTTTT CAWSRGTSSGELFF
few TRBJ2-7 TRBV29-1 TRBD2 TGCAGCGTCCCCGACGGCGGGGGCTACGAGCAGTACTTC CSVPDGGGYEQYF
NA TRBJ2-7 TRBV5-1 TRBD2 TGCGCCAGCAGCTTGGGGCTAGCGGACTCCTACGAGCAGTACTTC CASSLGLADSYEQYF
few TRBJ2-7 TRBV10-3 NA TGTGCCATCAGTGATTTTCACGAGCAGTACTTC CAISDFHEQYF
NA TRBJ2-5 TRBV5-1 TRBD1 TGCGCCAGCAGCCTACAGACAGGGGAAGAGACCCAGTACTTC CASSLQTGEETQYF
NA TRBJ2-5 TRBV7-2 NA TGTGCCAGCAGCTTAGTGGGGGCTGGACAAGAGACCCAGTACTTC CASSLVGAGQETQYF
NA TRBJ1-1 TRBV7-9 NA TGTGCCAGCAACCCGGCTGGCCAGACGGGAGCTTTCTTT CASNPAGQTGAFF
few TRBJ1-2 TRBV7-9 TRBD1 TGTGCCAGCAGAATAACCGACAGGGGAAACTATGGCTACACCTTC CASRITDRGNYGYTF
NA TRBJ2-3 TRBV9 NA TGTGCCAGCAGCGTAGGAGGTGGTTGGGATACGCAGTATTTT CASSVGGGWDTQYF
few TRBJ2-2 TRBV7-2 NA TGTGCCAGCAGCTTAGACCGGGGCACCGGGGAGCTGTTTTTT CASSLDRGTGELFF
few TRBJ2-5 TRBV7-9 NA TGTGCCAGCAGCTTTCTACTAGCTTATGAGACCCAGTACTTC CASSFLLAYETQYF
NA TRBJ2-3 TRBV4-2 TRBD2 TGTGCCAGCAGCCAAGGTAGCGGGAGCACAGATACGCAGTATTTT CASSQGSGSTDTQYF
NA TRBJ2-1 TRBV28 NA TGTGCCAGCCGGACTCCGTACTCCTACAATGAGCAGTTCTTC CASRTPYSYNEQFF
few TRBJ1-1 TRBV6-1 NA TGTGCCAGCAGTGGGTACACTGAAGCTTTCTTT CASSGYTEAFF
NA TRBJ2-4 TRBV25-1 TRBD1 TGTGCCAGCCAGCCGGGACAGACCACCAACATTCAGTACTTC CASQPGQTTNIQYF
NA TRBJ2-7 TRBV18 NA TGTGCCAGCTCGCCAAGCTCCTACGAGCAGTACTTC CASSPSSYEQYF
NA TRBJ1-1 TRBV29-1 TRBD1 TGCAGCGCGCGCGTGACAGGGGACACTGAAGCTTTCTTT CSARVTGDTEAFF
NA TRBJ2-3 TRBV28 NA TGTGCCAGCAGTCCCGGGCCCACAGATACGCAGTATTTT CASSPGPTDTQYF
NA TRBJ1-2 TRBV25-1 NA TGTGCCAGCAGTGAAAGGGGCGGAAGCTATGGCTACACCTTC CASSERGGSYGYTF
NA TRBJ2-1 TRBV6-6 NA TGTGCCAGCAGCAATGACGCGACTAGGAATCATGATGAGCAGTTCTTC CASSNDATRNHDEQFF
few TRBJ2-5 TRBV29-1 NA TGCAGCGTCCTTGGGGGGCCGGGGACCCAGTACTTC CSVLGGPGTQYF
NA TRBJ2-3 TRBV4-3 NA TGCGCCAGCAGCCAAGCTAACACAGATACGCAGTATTTT CASSQANTDTQYF
few TRBJ2-5 TRBV5-5 NA TGTGCCAGCAGCCCAGGACATGGAGAGACCCAGTACTTC CASSPGHGETQYF
NA TRBJ2-5 TRBV10-3 TRBD2 TGTGCCATCTTGTCGGCGGGAGGGGAGACCCAGTACTTC CAILSAGGETQYF
NA TRBJ1-5 TRBV30 NA TGTGCCTGGGGGAGTCGAGGTAATCAGCCCCAGCATTTT CAWGSRGNQPQHF
few TRBJ2-7 TRBV30 NA TGTGCCTGGAGTCGCAACTACGAGCAGTACTTC CAWSRNYEQYF
few TRBJ1-2 TRBV5-6 TRBD1 TGTGCCAGCAGCTTTGGACAGGGAGGCTATGGCTACACCTTC CASSFGQGGYGYTF
NA TRBJ2-5 TRBV9 NA TGTGCCAGCAGCGTAGCGAGTTACCAAGAGACCCAGTACTTC CASSVASYQETQYF
NA TRBJ2-3 TRBV9 NA TGTGCCAGCAGCGTAGACTTCACAGATACGCAGTATTTT CASSVDFTDTQYF
few TRBJ1-6 TRBV20-1 NA TGCAGTGCTGCGCATAATTCACCCCTCCACTTT CSAAHNSPLHF
few TRBJ2-3 TRBV20-1 NA TGCAGTGCTAGAGTTGGGGATACGCAGTATTTT CSARVGDTQYF
NA TRBJ2-5 TRBV7-3 NA TGTGCCAGCAGCTTTCAAGCTCAGGAGACCCAGTACTTC CASSFQAQETQYF
few TRBJ1-1 TRBV30 NA TGTGCCTGGAGTGACCCCCCCGGGGATCTGGGGGCTTTCTTT CAWSDPPGDLGAFF
few TRBJ1-4 TRBV30 NA TGTGCCTGGAGTAGCATCTTTAATGAAAAACTGTTTTTT CAWSSIFNEKLFF
NA TRBJ2-5 TRBV29-1 NA TGCAGCGTTGATGCAGGACAAGAGACCCAGTACTTC CSVDAGQETQYF
NA TRBJ2-7 TRBV28 NA TGTGCCAGCAGTTTGGCGGGGGCATCCTACGAGCAGTACTTC CASSLAGASYEQYF
NA TRBJ2-7 TRBV30 NA TGTGCCTGGAGTGGGCGATTTCCTTATCAACCCTACGAGCAGTACTTC CAWSGRFPYQPYEQYF
NA TRBJ2-1 TRBV28 TRBD2 TGTGCCAGTAGCGGGTACTCCTACAATGAGCAGTTCTTC CASSGYSYNEQFF
few TRBJ2-1 TRBV30 NA TGTGCCTGGAGTGCTTACAATGAGCAGTTCTTC CAWSAYNEQFF
NA TRBJ2-5 TRBV27 NA TGTGCCAGCAGTTTGTTTTTCAGCAACCAAGAGACCCAGTACTTC CASSLFFSNQETQYF
few TRBJ2-1 TRBV7-3 NA TGTGCCAGCAGCTTAACGCCGGGATACTACAATGAGCAGTTCTTC CASSLTPGYYNEQFF
few TRBJ1-3 TRBV10-3 NA TGTGCCATCAGTGACAGGGACGGAAACACCATATATTTT CAISDRDGNTIYF
NA TRBJ2-3 TRBV7-2 NA TGTGCCAGCAGCTTATTCGAGGGGACAGATACGCAGTATTTT CASSLFEGTDTQYF
NA TRBJ2-7 TRBV5-1 TRBD2 TGCGCCAGCAGCTTGGGACTAGCGGAAGGCGGGGAGCAGTACTTC CASSLGLAEGGEQYF
few TRBJ2-4 TRBV28 NA TGTGCCAGCAGTTTATGGGACACTTCAAACATTCAGTACTTC CASSLWDTSNIQYF
few TRBJ2-1 TRBV30 TRBD2 TGTGCCTGGAGTTTCAGACTAGCAAAGAATGAGCAGTTCTTC CAWSFRLAKNEQFF
few TRBJ2-3 TRBV7-2 NA TGTGCCAGCCAAAGGGACGGATCTAGCACAGATACGCAGTATTTT CASQRDGSSTDTQYF
NA TRBJ2-2 TRBV19 TRBD1 TGTGCCAGTAGTACACAGGCGGACAGGGGGTATGGCGGGGAGCTGTTTTTT CASSTQADRGYGGELFF